What follows describes a single T cell receptor (beta chain). This table comes from immunoSEQ multiplex PCR, and its TCRdb copy is limited to in-frame clones, with some not included. The sample yields about 70,000 clones, about 92% seen once. The V and J ends lost 4 bases and 3 bases respectively, with 15 bases between them. The CDR3 runs to 15 residues. Germline values: CDR1 SGHKS, CDR2 YYEKEE (reference sequence). This sample is drawn from a study of T cell changes during pregnancy in multiple sclerosis. The chain joins TRBV5-5 to TRBJ2-3, with TRBD1 as a possible D gene (6 bases). The sample here was peripheral blood, taken before pregnancy. The source of this sequence is a female donor with multiple sclerosis, enrolled in a pregnancy study. The chain's CDR3 is CASSPDRFGTDTQYF. CDR3 bases: TGTGCCAGCAGCCCCGACAGGTTTGGAACAGATACGCAGTATTTT.